Presented here are 26 T cell receptor beta chains from one specimen sequenced in a study of blood T cell repertoires in COVID-19. The table came from immunoSEQ multiplex PCR; TCRdb's copy has only in-frame clones and leaves some out. Of some 70,000 clones in the sample, approximately 80% are singletons; the top ten hold about 15%. Sequencing input: peripheral blood. These receptor sequences come from a man aged 55 to 70 with COVID-19, enrolled during active disease.

The CDR3 coding sequence is TGTGCCAGCAGCCAAGTCGTAGCGGGGGGTGCAGATACGCAGTATTTT. This translates into CASSQVVAGGADTQYF. The genes are TRBV4-2 and TRBJ2-3; 10 bases align to TRBD2. Trimming removed 1 base from V and 4 bases from J; junction bases left unmatched: 5. Looked up from germline, CDR1 is LGHNA and CDR2 is YNFKEQ. CDR3 size: 16 residues.

The chain carries TRBV29-1 and TRBJ1-4, with D tentatively TRBD1 (5 bases). Trimming stripped 6 bases from V and 8 bases from J, with 10 bases between. The CDR3 covers 11 residues. From germline, CDR1 is SQVTM and CDR2 ANQGSEA. The DNA of the CDR3 is TGCAGCGTCACAGGAGGGGAAAAACTGTTTTTT. Residues: CSVTGGEKLFF.

J is TRBJ1-2 and V is TRBV19; D remains unclear. The CDR3 is 16 residues long. Trimming pared 7 bases from V and 0 bases from J, leaving 18 bases between. Germline lookup yields CDR1 LNHDA and CDR2 SQIVND (reference sequence). The CDR3 DNA reads TGTGCCAGTACTAACTTCGGCACAGCCACTAACTATGGCTACACCTTC. Translating gives CASTNFGTATNYGYTF.

The J gene is TRBJ2-1, the V gene TRBV5-6, with D hard to call. Germline values: CDR1 SGHDT, CDR2 YYEEEE. This CDR3 has 12 residues. The ends were cut back, 3 bases at V and 9 bases at J, with 10 bases in the middle. This CDR3 is CASSSIGGEQFF. The CDR3, as DNA: TGTGCCAGCAGCTCAATCGGCGGTGAGCAGTTCTTC.

The J gene is TRBJ1-1, the V gene TRBV30; D perhaps matches TRBD1 (5 bases). Germline values: CDR1 GTSNPN, CDR2 SVGIG (reference sequence). The CDR3 consists of 12 residues. Trimming left V 3 bases short and J 2 bases short, with 7 bases between. The CDR3 bases are TGTGCCTGGAGGGGGCTAAACACTGAAGCTTTCTTT. Its protein is CAWRGLNTEAFF.

V and J are TRBV9 and TRBJ2-5, with TRBD2 identical over 9 bases. Germline assignment: CDR1 SGDLS and CDR2 YYNGEE. V lost 4 bases, J lost 2 bases, and 9 bases stayed unmatched. The CDR3 contains 16 residues. Here the CDR3 DNA reads TGTGCCAGCAGCCTTTCGGGACTAGCTCGGCAAGAGACCCAGTACTTC. Translated: CASSLSGLARQETQYF.

A remark on this clone: At one of its ends the junction is not consistent with the germline gene, which may arise from a read error. The chain uses TRBV6-6 and TRBJ1-4; a weak D match, TRBD1 (5 bases). The CDR3 covers 13 residues. The germline CDR1 and CDR2 sequences are MNHNY and SVGAGI (reference sequence). CDR3: CACRGQINEKLFF. In DNA, the CDR3 is TGTGCCTGCAGAGGACAAATTAATGAAAAACTGTTTTTT.

This chain links TRBV14 with TRBJ1-6; D possibly corresponds to TRBD1 (6 bases). V lost 0 bases and J 10 bases, leaving 13 bases between the germline ends. From germline, CDR1 is SGHDN and CDR2 FVKESK. The CDR3 extends over 15 amino acids. DNA of the CDR3: TGTGCCAGCAGCCAAGATCGCGGGGGCCGGTCACCCCTCCACTTT. It encodes CASSQDRGGRSPLHF. The whole variable domain, filled in from reference TRBV14 and TRBJ1-6, reads EAGVTQFPSHSVIEKGQTVTLRCDPISGHDNLYWYRRVMGKEIKFLLHFVKESKQDESGMPNNRFLAERTGGTYSTLKVQPAELEDSGVYFCASSQDRGGRSPLHFGNGTRLTVT.

This chain joins TRBV9 and TRBJ2-1; 12 nucleotides agree with TRBD2. Looked up from germline, CDR1 is SGDLS and CDR2 is YYNGEE. Unmatched junction bases numbered 1, after V lost 2 bases and J lost 4 bases. There are 15 residues in the CDR3. In nucleotides, the CDR3 is TGTGCCAGCAGCGTCGGACTAGCGGGATACAATGAGCAGTTCTTC. Protein: CASSVGLAGYNEQFF.

The V gene is TRBV30, the J gene TRBJ1-6; D unresolved. V was trimmed by 3 bases and J by 10 bases, leaving 13 bases between them. The CDR3 sequence is 13 residues long. Germline V gives CDR1 GTSNPN, CDR2 SVGIG (reference sequence). CDR3 sequence (DNA): TGTGCCTGGAGGGCCCGAGCGGGATCACCCCTCCACTTT. This encodes CAWRARAGSPLHF.

V usage is TRBV27 and J usage is TRBJ2-3; D is undetermined. CDR3 length: 15 residues. The V gene's germline CDR1 is MNHEY and CDR2 SMNVEV (reference sequence). The ends were cut back, 0 bases at V and 4 bases at J, with 11 bases in the middle. CDR3 bases: TGTGCCAGCAGTTTATCGTCCGCCCTAGCAGATACGCAGTATTTT. Translated, it gives CASSLSSALADTQYF.

This chain connects TRBV5-1 to TRBJ2-5; maybe TRBD2 (7 bases). CDR3 length: 14 residues. Germline values: CDR1 SGHRS, CDR2 YFSETQ. The V end lost 6 bases, the J end lost 5 bases, and 17 bases lay between the germline ends. This chain's CDR3 is CASNYGGPPETQYF. CDR3 nucleotides: TGCGCCAGCAACTACGGGGGGCCCCCCGAGACCCAGTACTTC.

The CDR3 sequence: CAWRPLGQGKYEQYF. The DNA for the CDR3 is TGTGCCTGGAGACCTCTGGGACAGGGGAAGTACGAGCAGTACTTC. This chain links TRBV30 with TRBJ2-7, with 10 bases identical to TRBD1. Germline lookup yields CDR1 GTSNPN and CDR2 SVGIG (reference sequence). V lost 3 bases to trimming and J lost 4 bases; unmatched junction nucleotides: 9. The CDR3 length is 15 residues.

The chain combines TRBV5-5 with TRBJ2-3; possible D gene TRBD2, 5 bases. The CDR3 is 16 residues long. V was pared by 5 bases and J by 1 base, with 17 bases between. Germline CDR1 and CDR2: SGHKS and YYEKEE (reference sequence). The CDR3 loop is CASREVKPGGTDTQYF. The DNA for the CDR3 is TGTGCCAGCAGGGAGGTAAAGCCCGGAGGCACAGATACGCAGTATTTT.

The CDR3 reads CASSLTGGDEQFF. CDR3 bases: TGCGCCAGCAGCCTGACAGGGGGCGATGAGCAGTTCTTC. The chain employs TRBV5-1 and TRBJ2-1; 10 positions agree with TRBD1. After removal of 4 bases from V and 8 bases from J, the junction contained 3 bases not matched to a gene. The CDR3 extends over 13 amino acids. Germline-derived CDR1 and CDR2 are SGHRS and YFSETQ.

This clone was recorded only once. The chain combines TRBV7-9 with TRBJ1-3, with 8 bases fitting TRBD1. The CDR3 loop spans 13 amino acids. Germline trimming cut 6 bases from V and 4 bases from J; bases unmatched to any gene: 2. Germline loops: CDR1 SEHNR, CDR2 FQNEAQ (reference sequence). CDR3: CASRTGEGNTIYF. The CDR3 region has the DNA TGTGCCAGCAGGACAGGGGAAGGAAACACCATATATTTT.

The table lists this clone with a few counts. The J gene is TRBJ2-5, the V gene TRBV19, with TRBD2 identical over 7 bases. The V segment lost 5 bases and the J segment 2 bases; nucleotides outside the gene matches: 5. CDR1 is LNHDA and CDR2 is SQIVND in the germline V gene (reference sequence). This CDR3 has 14 amino acids. CDR3 nucleotides: TGTGCCAGTAGTGTGAGCGGGATACAAGAGACCCAGTACTTC. It codes for CASSVSGIQETQYF.

The J gene is TRBJ2-7, the V gene TRBV20-1; D ambiguous. The V gene's germline CDR1 is DFQATT and CDR2 SNEGSKA (reference sequence). CDR3 length equals 11 residues. V was clipped by 6 bases and J by 2 bases, with 8 bases between them. For the CDR3, the DNA is TGCAGTGCCCGGAGCCCCTACGAGCAGTACTTC. This translates into CSARSPYEQYF.

The chain carries TRBV7-9 and TRBJ1-3; D is unclear. Germline CDR1 SEHNR, CDR2 FQNEAQ (reference sequence). V shed 4 bases and J shed 4 bases, with 11 bases lying between them. CDR3 length equals 14 residues. CDR3 protein: CASSYPSGGNTIYF. The CDR3 DNA reads as TGTGCCAGCAGCTACCCGTCGGGGGGAAACACCATATATTTT. Looking up the rest from reference TRBV7-9 and TRBJ1-3 gives the full variable domain: DTGVSQNPRHKITKRGQNVTFRCDPISEHNRLYWYRQTLGQGPEFLTYFQNEAQLEKSRLLSDRFSAERPKGSFSTLEIQRTEQGDSAMYLCASSYPSGGNTIYFGEGSWLTVV.

V usage is TRBV2 and J usage is TRBJ2-5; 8 bases align to TRBD2. The CDR3 has 15 residues. With 11 bases clipped from V and 5 bases from J, the junction kept 16 bases outside the gene matches. Germline V gene sequence: CDR1 SNHLY, CDR2 FYNNEI. CDR3 sequence reads: CAGKTGTSPWETQYF. For the CDR3, the DNA is TGTGCCGGAAAGACCGGGACTAGTCCTTGGGAGACCCAGTACTTC.

The rearrangement links TRBV5-1 to TRBJ2-7; 11 bases map to TRBD2. The CDR3 has 16 amino acids. The junction had 6 bases not matched to a gene; V was cut back by 4 bases and J by 0 bases. CDR1 and CDR2 (germline): SGHRS, YFSETQ. Written as DNA, the CDR3 is TGCGCCAGCAGCCCGCTAGCGGGGGGTTACTCCTACGAGCAGTACTTC. Its translation: CASSPLAGGYSYEQYF.

The CDR3 region is CASRPPSQGELFF. The CDR3 DNA reads TGTGCCAGCAGGCCCCCCTCGCAGGGGGAGCTGTTTTTT. The chain uses TRBV2 and TRBJ2-2; D remains ambiguous. The CDR3 is made up of 13 amino acids. The germline V gene encodes CDR1 SNHLY and CDR2 FYNNEI. Between the trimmed V and J ends, which lost 6 bases and 8 bases, there was a span of 13 bases.

This clone was observed a single time. The gene calls are TRBV3-1 (or the pseudogene TRBV3-2) and TRBJ2-7; D not certain. Per the germline V gene, CDR1 is LGHDT and CDR2 is YNNKEL (reference sequence). V shed 5 bases and J shed 0 bases, with 5 bases lying between them. The CDR3 totals 12 residues. The CDR3 region has the DNA TGTGCCAGCAGCTACAGCTCCTACGAGCAGTACTTC. Encoded protein: CASSYSSYEQYF.

This clone was found once. The V gene is TRBV7-6, the J gene TRBJ2-7; possible D gene TRBD2, 7 bases. This CDR3 has 14 residues. The V and J ends lost 5 bases and 6 bases respectively, with 17 bases between them. CDR1 and CDR2 (germline): SGHVS, FNYEAQ. In DNA, the CDR3 is TGTGCCAGCAGCCCGGCAAGGGGGGGGGTCGAGCAGTACTTC. It specifies CASSPARGGVEQYF.

Here the CDR3 DNA reads TGTGCCAGCAGCTGGGGACTAGCGGGAGGCGCAGATACGCAGTATTTT. It yields the protein CASSWGLAGGADTQYF. The V gene is TRBV11-2, the J gene TRBJ2-3; 15 bases are shared with TRBD2. J lost 4 bases, V lost 4 bases, and 3 bases had no gene match. CDR3 length: 16 residues. The germline CDR1 and CDR2 sequences are SGHAT and FQNNGV. Using reference TRBV11-2 and TRBJ2-3 for the parts outside the CDR3, the full variable domain is EAGVAQSPRYKIIEKRQSVAFWCNPISGHATLYWYQQILGQGPKLLIQFQNNGVVDDSQLPKDRFSAERLKGVDSTLKIQPAKLEDSAVYLCASSWGLAGGADTQYFGPGTRLTVL.

The V and J genes are TRBV5-6 and TRBJ1-2; perhaps TRBD1 as D (5 bases). This CDR3 region has 15 residues. Germline-derived CDR1 and CDR2 are SGHDT and YYEEEE. V was clipped by 4 bases and J by 0 bases, with 13 bases between them. In DNA form, the CDR3 reads TGTGCCAGCAGCCTCGGGGGGGTCGCTAACTATGGCTACACCTTC. Protein product: CASSLGGVANYGYTF.